A selection of T cell receptor beta chains follows, all from one sample in a study of blood T cell repertoires in COVID-19. The table came from immunoSEQ multiplex PCR; TCRdb's copy has only in-frame clones and leaves some out. Among about 300,000 clones, 80% to 90% were seen once, and the ten largest hold over 3.5%. Sample: PBMCs or T cells enriched from blood (not recorded which). Every receptor here comes from a man aged 30-40 years who had recovered from COVID-19. CDR3s include the opening cysteine and the closing phenylalanine or tryptophan. The D gene is left open where the match is weak. Expanded clones get a size class; other rows say once, few or many, or leave the size out.

clone size: NA; D gene: TRBD1; V gene: TRBV5-1; J gene: TRBJ1-2; CDR3 DNA: TGCGCCAGCAGCTTGGGTGACAGGGGCTTTTGGAACTATGGCTACACCTTC; CDR3 protein: CASSLGDRGFWNYGYTF
clone size: few; D gene: NA; V gene: TRBV18; J gene: TRBJ2-7; CDR3 DNA: TGTGCCAGCTCACCACCGAACAGCATTAGACACGAGCAGTACTTC; CDR3 protein: CASSPPNSIRHEQYF
clone size: NA; D gene: NA; V gene: TRBV7-2; J gene: TRBJ2-2; CDR3 DNA: TGTGCCAGCAGCTTAGCACTAGTCACCGGGGAGCTGTTTTTT; CDR3 protein: CASSLALVTGELFF
clone size: NA; D gene: TRBD2; V gene: TRBV7-9; J gene: TRBJ2-3; CDR3 DNA: TGTGCCAGCAGCTTAGGACTAGCGGGGAGTACAGATACGCAGTATTTT; CDR3 protein: CASSLGLAGSTDTQYF
clone size: NA; D gene: NA; V gene: TRBV24-1; J gene: TRBJ2-1; CDR3 DNA: TGTGCCACCAGTGACTTCAGGGCGGCGTCCTACAATGAGCAGTTCTTC; CDR3 protein: CATSDFRAASYNEQFF
clone size: NA; D gene: TRBD2; V gene: TRBV4-2; J gene: TRBJ2-3; CDR3 DNA: TGTGCCAGCAGCCGCGGGGGTCCCGGGACAGATACGCAGTATTTT; CDR3 protein: CASSRGGPGTDTQYF
clone size: NA; D gene: NA; V gene: TRBV3-1/TRBV3-2; J gene: TRBJ2-5; CDR3 DNA: TGTGCCAGCAGCCAAAGGGGGTGGGAGACCCAGTACTTC; CDR3 protein: CASSQRGWETQYF
clone size: NA; D gene: NA; V gene: TRBV11-2; J gene: TRBJ1-1; CDR3 DNA: TGTGCCAGCAGCTGGGGGAACCTCCAGGGGGAAGCTTTCTTT; CDR3 protein: CASSWGNLQGEAFF
clone size: NA; D gene: TRBD1; V gene: TRBV4-1; J gene: TRBJ1-5; CDR3 DNA: TGCGCCAGCAGCCAAGGGACAGGGACTAGCAATCAGCCCCAGCATTTT; CDR3 protein: CASSQGTGTSNQPQHF
clone size: few; D gene: NA; V gene: TRBV5-1; J gene: TRBJ1-1; CDR3 DNA: TGCGCCAGCAGCTTGGGGGCAGGGAACACTGAAGCTTTCTTT; CDR3 protein: CASSLGAGNTEAFF
clone size: NA; D gene: TRBD2; V gene: TRBV19; J gene: TRBJ2-7; CDR3 DNA: TGTGCCAGTTCATGGACTAGCGGGACTACCTACGAGCAGTACTTC; CDR3 protein: CASSWTSGTTYEQYF
clone size: NA; D gene: NA; V gene: TRBV3-1/TRBV3-2; J gene: TRBJ2-2; CDR3 DNA: TGTGCCAGCAGTATCGCGGGGTCCGGGGAGCTGTTTTTT; CDR3 protein: CASSIAGSGELFF
clone size: NA; D gene: TRBD2; V gene: TRBV4-1; J gene: TRBJ2-5; CDR3 DNA: TGCGCCAGCAGCCTCCTAGCGGGAGTAGAGACCCAGTACTTC; CDR3 protein: CASSLLAGVETQYF
clone size: NA; D gene: NA; V gene: TRBV4-1; J gene: TRBJ1-2; CDR3 DNA: TGCGCCAGCAGCCAAGATCTCCACAGGGCAGCCTATGGCTACACCTTC; CDR3 protein: CASSQDLHRAAYGYTF
clone size: many; D gene: TRBD1; V gene: TRBV4-1; J gene: TRBJ2-7; CDR3 DNA: TGCGCCAGCAGCCAAGGGGGACAGGGCTACGAGCAGTACTTC; CDR3 protein: CASSQGGQGYEQYF
clone size: NA; D gene: TRBD1; V gene: TRBV27; J gene: TRBJ2-7; CDR3 DNA: TGTGCCAGCAGTCTTGGGACAGAGTACGAGCAGTACTTC; CDR3 protein: CASSLGTEYEQYF
clone size: NA; D gene: TRBD1; V gene: TRBV10-3; J gene: TRBJ1-1; CDR3 DNA: TGTGCCAGCAGCACAGGGGGCGGGAACACTGAAGCTTTCTTT; CDR3 protein: CASSTGGGNTEAFF
clone size: NA; D gene: TRBD2; V gene: TRBV18; J gene: TRBJ2-3; CDR3 DNA: TGTGCCAGCTCAAAGACTAGCGGGAGGGCCACAGATACGCAGTATTTT; CDR3 protein: CASSKTSGRATDTQYF
clone size: NA; D gene: TRBD1; V gene: TRBV7-7; J gene: TRBJ2-1; CDR3 DNA: TGTGCTAGCACGGCAGGAATGGGACAGGGGACGAATGAGCAGTTCTTC; CDR3 protein: CASTAGMGQGTNEQFF
clone size: NA; D gene: NA; V gene: TRBV29-1; J gene: TRBJ2-7; CDR3 DNA: TGCAGCGTTGAGCGGGACCCCTACGAGCAGTACTTC; CDR3 protein: CSVERDPYEQYF
clone size: NA; D gene: NA; V gene: TRBV5-1; J gene: TRBJ2-7; CDR3 DNA: TGCGCCAGCAGCTTCGGCCCAGGGTCCTACGAGCAGTACTTC; CDR3 protein: CASSFGPGSYEQYF
clone size: NA; D gene: NA; V gene: TRBV5-6; J gene: TRBJ1-2; CDR3 DNA: TGTGCCAGCAGCCAAGAACAGGGAAACTATGGCTACACCTTC; CDR3 protein: CASSQEQGNYGYTF
clone size: NA; D gene: TRBD2; V gene: TRBV7-2; J gene: TRBJ2-7; CDR3 DNA: TGTGCCAGCAGCTTTAATAGCGGGGGCACCTACGAGCAGTACTTC; CDR3 protein: CASSFNSGGTYEQYF
clone size: NA; D gene: TRBD1; V gene: TRBV6-7; J gene: TRBJ1-5; CDR3 DNA: TGTGCCAGCTCAGAAGAGACAGGGCGAAATCAGCCCCAGCATTTT; CDR3 protein: CASSEETGRNQPQHF
clone size: NA; D gene: NA; V gene: TRBV29-1; J gene: TRBJ2-2; CDR3 DNA: TGCAGCGTTGTGATCACAACGAACACCGGGGAGCTGTTTTTT; CDR3 protein: CSVVITTNTGELFF
clone size: once; D gene: TRBD1; V gene: TRBV6-5; J gene: TRBJ1-6; CDR3 DNA: TGTGCCAGCACTGGACAGGGCGGGTATTCACCCCTCCACTTT; CDR3 protein: CASTGQGGYSPLHF
clone size: NA; D gene: NA; V gene: TRBV4-1; J gene: TRBJ1-2; CDR3 DNA: TGCGCCAGCAGCCAAGATTTTTCCAGGGGTACCAACTATGGCCACACCTTC; CDR3 protein: CASSQDFSRGTNYGHTF
clone size: NA; D gene: NA; V gene: TRBV6-5; J gene: TRBJ2-2; CDR3 DNA: TGTGCCAGCAGCCTGTACGGGGAGAACACCGGGGAGCTGTTTTTT; CDR3 protein: CASSLYGENTGELFF
clone size: NA; D gene: NA; V gene: TRBV7-9; J gene: TRBJ1-1; CDR3 DNA: TGTGCCAGCAGCCTGGGACAGAACACTGAAGCTTTCTTT; CDR3 protein: CASSLGQNTEAFF